The present T cell receptor beta chain was sequenced within a study of blood T cell repertoires in COVID-19 (dated by TCRdb to about 2020). For the wider study: Collaborator samples came from the United States, Italy and Spain and covered acute and convalescent phases of COVID-19. Where HLA class I and class II types were available, the types were taken from metadata supplied by the sample provider, not from assay-based typing. The repertoires were released in a freely available public database intended as a resource for research on the immune response to SARS-CoV-2. Samples were obtained from the ongoing ImmuneRACE study (first 160 participants) and from over a thousand subjects provided by 6 global collaborators. The sample metadata nearly always contained a de-identified subject ID, COVID-19 status, age in years and sex. The material from the prospective study consisted of cDNA or gDNA derived from T cells, B-cell-depleted T cells, or PBMCs. Deeply sampled blood TCRbeta repertoires from subjects exposed to, actively infected with, or recovered from COVID-19 were included in the dataset.

The CDR3 runs 16 residues from the cysteine to the phenylalanine. This entry keeps only the CDR3 DNA: 48 bases, framed from base 1. Based on the germline V gene, the CDR1 and CDR2 sequences are MNHEY and SVGEGT. Study-wide conclusions, independent of this receptor: Clinical and demographic metadata were provided uncurated, with the amount varying by source and participant.

At one collaborating source in Seattle, patients were enrolled during active infection and were followed longitudinally through the course of disease. Collaborating institutions collected whole blood in K2EDTA tubes following their own protocols. For TCRbeta analysis, collaborators shipped samples as frozen whole blood, isolated PBMCs, or DNA extracted from either of those sample types. TCRbeta CDR3 regions were amplified from genomic DNA by means of the immunoSEQ Assay, a bias-controlled multiplex PCR. The authors processed their data as follows. Nucleated cell counts per sample were estimated from amplification of reference gene primers within the assay. Sequence reads were collapsed and filtered to measure the absolute abundance of every unique TCRbeta CDR3 rearrangement. For each sample, productive Simpson clonality was calculated as the square root of Simpson's diversity index across productive rearrangements. This is the immuneACCESS table as TCRdb keeps it, with only in-frame sequences that have V and J called. A part of the clones is gone; compared with another copy, unresolved V genes explain less than half, and the rest is unexplained. From that table come the V and J calls and clone size; the DNA was used to work out D and trimming. The sample yields roughly 290,000 clones; over 75% were counted once. Approximately 7.5% of the sample is in the top ten clones.

As regards this clone: The target of this receptor is not known. The junction differs from germline at one of its ends, possibly a read error.

Sequencing was performed on peripheral blood. The chain was built from TRBV6-2 or TRBV6-3 and TRBJ1-2; no D gene can be assigned with confidence. The source is a woman aged 25 to 39 with COVID-19, enrolled during active disease. The CDR3 reads CASSSAARLTNYGYTF. The nucleotides are TGTGCCAGTAGTTCAGCGGCCAGACTTACCAACTATGGCTACACCTTC.